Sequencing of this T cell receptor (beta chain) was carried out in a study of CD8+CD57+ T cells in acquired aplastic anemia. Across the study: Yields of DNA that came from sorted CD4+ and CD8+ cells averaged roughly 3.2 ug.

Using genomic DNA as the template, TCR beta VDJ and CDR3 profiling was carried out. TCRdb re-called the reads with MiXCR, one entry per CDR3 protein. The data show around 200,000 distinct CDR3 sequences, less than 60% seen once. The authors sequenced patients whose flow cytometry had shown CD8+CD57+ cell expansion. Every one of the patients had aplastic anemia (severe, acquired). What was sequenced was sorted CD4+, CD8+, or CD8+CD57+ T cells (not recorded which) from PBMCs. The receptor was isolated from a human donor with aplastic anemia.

The CDR3 nucleotides are TGTGCCAGCAGCTTATCAGGGACAGGAAATTCACCCCTCCACTTT. Translating gives CASSLSGTGNSPLHF. The V call is TRBV7-9, the J call TRBJ1-6, with 8 bases aligning to TRBD1. Unmatched junction bases numbered 4, after V lost 2 bases and J lost 7 bases. The CDR3 is 15 amino acids. The germline V gene encodes CDR1 SEHNR and CDR2 FQNEAQ (reference sequence).